This T cell receptor beta chain was identified during a study of spatial heterogeneity in lung cancer. Time point in this sample: sample taken at primary tumor resection. Whole RNA, which was extracted from tumor, nontumor lung tissue or frozen PBMC, was sequenced without any cell sorting. On each TCR cDNA molecule, a unique molecular identifier was present. A single record per CDR3 protein comes from TCRdb applying MiXCR to the 5' RACE reads. This sample has about 13,000 distinct CDR3 sequences, with about 4.6% found just once. Study-level findings and limits: Tumors with more nonsynonymous mutations had more expanded intratumoral alpha and beta TCRs. Of tumor T cells, an estimated coverage of about 6.4% was reached for alpha chains and 13% for beta chains.

A note on this clonotype: Its specificity is unknown.

This TCR came from a male donor with early-stage non-small cell lung cancer. The source material was lung tumor tissue, sampled at surgery.

The CDR3 nucleotides are TGCAGTGCCTCAATCTCAACCGTCTCCTACGAGCAGTACTTC. Translating gives CSASISTVSYEQYF. This chain joins TRBV20-1 and TRBJ2-7; D is unresolved. The germline V gene has CDR1 DFQATT and CDR2 SNEGSKA (reference sequence). The CDR3 totals 14 residues. Trimming removed 6 bases from V and 0 bases from J, with 15 bases in between.